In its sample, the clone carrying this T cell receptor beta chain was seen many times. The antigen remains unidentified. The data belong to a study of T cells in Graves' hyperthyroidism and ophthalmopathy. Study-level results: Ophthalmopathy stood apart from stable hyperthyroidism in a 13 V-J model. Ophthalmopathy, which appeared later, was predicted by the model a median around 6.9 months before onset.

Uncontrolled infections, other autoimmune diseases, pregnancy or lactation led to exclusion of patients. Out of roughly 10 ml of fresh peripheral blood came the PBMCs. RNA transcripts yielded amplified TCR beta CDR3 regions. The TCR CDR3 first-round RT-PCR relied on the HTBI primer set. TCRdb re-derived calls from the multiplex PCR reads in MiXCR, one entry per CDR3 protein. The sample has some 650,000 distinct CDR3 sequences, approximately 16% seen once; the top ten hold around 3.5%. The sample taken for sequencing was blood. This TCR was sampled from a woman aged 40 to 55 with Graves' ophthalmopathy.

The CDR3 region has the DNA TGTGCCAGCAGTTTCGCGTACCAAGAGACCCAGTACTTC. It encodes CASSFAYQETQYF. The genes are TRBV27 and TRBJ2-5; D uncertain. Trimming stripped 3 bases from V and 0 bases from J, with 5 bases between. The V gene's germline CDR1 is MNHEY and CDR2 SMNVEV (reference sequence). The CDR3 consists of 13 residues.